This T cell receptor beta chain was documented in a study of blood T cell repertoires in COVID-19. Study-level information: Samples representing acute and convalescent COVID-19 were sourced from the United States, Italy and Spain.

The germline gives CDR1 SGHTA, CDR2 FQGNSA. Trimming removed 3 bases from V and 0 bases from J, with 9 bases in between. The CDR3 extends over 15 amino acids. This clone turned up a few times. In the study's own analysis: Reference gene primer amplification gave nucleated cell count estimates. The protocol was immunoSEQ multiplex PCR, while the TCRdb copy is restricted to in-frame clones and leaves out a portion. D and trimming come from the DNA, and the V and J calls and clone size come from that table. The table includes fewer than 110,000 clones, more than 70% detected once. This receptor was taken from a man between 70 and 80 years old with acute or convalescent COVID-19. The sequenced sample consisted of peripheral blood. The gene calls are TRBV7-2 and TRBJ1-3; TRBD1 might be the D (5 bases). The CDR3 spells CASSLDKYSGNTIYF. CDR3 nucleotide sequence: TGTGCCAGCAGCTTGGACAAGTACTCTGGAAACACCATATATTTT.